The TCR beta chain under discussion was sequenced for a study of OX40 agonist ivuxolimab in advanced cancers. Across the study: The group had a mean age of around 60 years, ranged from 23 to 79, and was roughly 83% male.

Excluded were patients having autoimmune disease history or systemic immunosuppression. The repertoire was sequenced with immunoSEQ multiplex PCR; TCRdb's copy has only in-frame clones and lacks some. The sample has 15,000 to 20,000 clones, 70% to 90% seen once; the top ten hold over 20%. The germline CDR1 and CDR2 sequences are SGHNT and YENEEA. The ends were cut back, 4 bases at V and 5 bases at J, with 12 bases in the middle. CDR3 length: 13 residues. Remarks on this clone: The target antigen is unknown.

Overall study results and limits: Doses of 0.1 to 3.0 mg/kg were accompanied by clonal expansion of CD4+ and CD8+ blood T cells by week 6.

The origin of this receptor is an adult with an advanced solid tumor such as melanoma, head and neck, liver or kidney cancer. Source: CD4+ or CD8+ T cells sorted from blood, taken in a trial of the OX40 agonist ivuxolimab. The chain uses TRBV11-3 and TRBJ2-7; the D gene is possibly TRBD1 (6 bases). CDR3 sequence: CASSSRTEDEQYF. The CDR3 nucleotides read TGTGCCAGCAGCTCAAGGACAGAGGACGAGCAGTACTTC.